This T cell receptor (beta chain) stems from a study of blood T cell repertoires in COVID-19. Study at large: Sample material is recorded as cDNA or gDNA derived from T cells, B-cell-depleted T cells, or PBMCs.

V was shortened by 0 bases and J by 7 bases, with 6 bases between the two germline ends. The germline gives CDR1 SQVTM, CDR2 ANQGSEA. The CDR3 totals 11 residues. Seattle researchers signed up patients amid active infection and tracked them longitudinally. Original processing notes: Amplified reference gene primers provided the basis for estimating nucleated cell counts. Only in-frame clones appear in the TCRdb table, and some are missing; sequencing was by immunoSEQ multiplex PCR. V and J calls and clone size are given by that table; D and trimming were obtained from the DNA. The table includes 430,000 or so clones, 80% to 90% detected once.

Material for sequencing was peripheral blood. The chain links TRBV29-1 to TRBJ2-5, with D perhaps matching TRBD2 (5 bases). This clonotype was sampled from a man aged 18 to 30 with COVID-19, enrolled during active disease. CDR3 nucleotide sequence: TGCAGCGTTGAAGAGGGGAGGACCCAGTACTTC. Translation gives CSVEEGRTQYF.